This T cell receptor beta chain was captured by sequencing in a study of beta chain features in type 1 diabetes. Germline CDR1 reads KGHSH; CDR2 reads LQKENI. Trimming cost V 3 bases and J 3 bases, with 11 bases left between them. The CDR3 runs to 14 residues. Every isolated RNA sample was fully reverse transcribed, so sequencing captured expressed TCRB transcripts. The method was immunoSEQ multiplex PCR; TCRdb's version includes in-frame clones alone and lacks a portion of them. The sample has about 160,000 clones; approximately 8.7% are singletons. Findings of the study overall: TCRB CDR3s were moderately but significantly shorter in Type 1 diabetes patients in all four CD4+ subsets.

One heparinised draw of blood, averaging roughly 0.12 L, came from each donor. As for this clone: Its antigen is undetermined.

The source of this sequence is a woman in her 30s with type 1 diabetes. The sequenced sample consisted of central memory CD4+ T cells from blood. The V call is TRBV18, the J call TRBJ2-5; D not certain. In DNA, the CDR3 is TGTGCCAGCTCACCCCCTGCCCCTAAAGAGACCCAGTACTTC. This sequence encodes CASSPPAPKETQYF. Based on the CDR3 plus reference TRBV18 and TRBJ2-5, the full variable domain is NAGVMQNPRHLVRRRGQEARLRCSPMKGHSHVYWYRQLPEEGLKFMVYLQKENIIDESGMPKERFSAEFPKEGPSILRIQQVVRGDSAAYFCASSPPAPKETQYFGPGTRLLVL.